The 26 T cell receptor beta chains in this list originate from one sample, sequenced in a study of T cell responses to AZD1222 COVID-19 vaccine. Sequencing was performed with immunoSEQ multiplex PCR; in TCRdb, only in-frame clones are kept and a portion is missing. The sample includes approximately 180,000 clones, roughly nine tenths of them seen just once. This specimen consisted of peripheral blood, obtained on day 0 of AZD1222 vaccination. The receptors were sampled from an adult in good health.

The sample holds one count of this clone. V is TRBV18 and J is TRBJ2-3, with D unresolved. The CDR3 totals 16 residues. The V gene lost 0 bases and the J gene lost 6 bases, with 16 bases spanning the gap. Germline-derived CDR1 and CDR2 are KGHSH and LQKENI. CDR3 region: CASSPPRTELGDTQYF. Written as DNA, the CDR3 is TGTGCCAGCTCACCACCTCGGACGGAGCTAGGGGATACGCAGTATTTT.

CDR3 sequence: CASSSGGRGNTIYF. The DNA of the CDR3 is TGTGCCAGCAGCTCAGGGGGCCGTGGAAACACCATATATTTT. The chain is built from TRBV7-2 and TRBJ1-3; 8 positions match TRBD1. V lost 4 bases and J lost 3; bases outside the gene matches: 2. The CDR3 is 14 amino acids. The germline gives CDR1 SGHTA, CDR2 FQGNSA.

Only a few counts were recorded for this clone. The chain couples TRBV6-2 or TRBV6-3 to TRBJ2-7; D is uncertain. Germline V gene lookup returns CDR1 MNHEY and CDR2 SVGEGT. CDR3 length equals 12 residues. V shed 6 bases and J shed 4 bases, with 10 bases lying between them. DNA of the CDR3: TGTGCCAGCAGCGATTTAATATACGAGCAGTACTTC. Amino acid sequence: CASSDLIYEQYF.

The chain carries TRBV12-3 or TRBV12-4 and TRBJ2-7, with D perhaps being TRBD1 or TRBD2 (5 bases each). Trimming removed 10 bases at V and 4 bases at J, with 14 bases between. This CDR3 is 12 amino acids long. CDR3 in amino acids: CANGTEPYEQYF. The CDR3 DNA sequence: TGTGCCAACGGGACGGAACCATACGAGCAGTACTTC.

This chain connects TRBV4-3 to TRBJ2-7; no firm D call. This CDR3 is 13 amino acids long. Germline V gene lookup returns CDR1 LGHNA and CDR2 YSLEER. V lost 0 bases and J 5 bases, leaving 8 bases between the germline ends. In DNA form, the CDR3 reads TGCGCCAGCAGCCAAGATGTAGGCCACGAGCAGTACTTC. As protein: CASSQDVGHEQYF.

This chain joins TRBV7-2 and TRBJ2-7, with 8 bases aligning to TRBD1. Losses at the gene ends were 4 bases for V and 4 bases for J; bases not matched to a gene: 6. CDR1 is SGHTA and CDR2 is FQGNSA in the germline V gene. This CDR3 is built from 14 residues. The CDR3 spells CASSSRTGRYEQYF. CDR3 DNA sequence: TGTGCCAGCAGCTCCCGGACAGGGAGGTACGAGCAGTACTTC.

This clone was detected only once. The chain recombines TRBV6-5 with TRBJ1-2; TRBD1 matches 9 bases. V lost 10 bases, J lost 8 bases, and 8 bases stayed unmatched. CDR3 length equals 12 residues. CDR1 and CDR2 from the germline V gene are MNHEY and SVGAGI. The DNA for the CDR3 is TGTGCCACCCTATTGACAGGGGGAGGCTACACCTTC. Protein sequence: CATLLTGGGYTF.

J is TRBJ1-3 and V is TRBV7-2; 7 bases match TRBD1. CDR3 length: 16 residues. V gave up 2 bases and J gave up 1 base; unmatched junction bases: 5. Germline lookup yields CDR1 SGHTA and CDR2 FQGNSA. CDR3 residues: CASSLNQGGSGNTIYF. CDR3 nucleotide sequence: TGTGCCAGCAGCTTAAACCAGGGGGGATCTGGAAACACCATATATTTT.

The V and J genes are TRBV29-1 and TRBJ2-3, with TRBD2 matching 8 bases. This CDR3 contains 14 residues. CDR1 is SQVTM, CDR2 ANQGSEA, per germline. The junction had 11 bases not matched to a gene; V was cut back by 7 bases and J by 5 bases. The CDR3 spells CSASGGPLGDTQYF. The DNA of the CDR3 is TGCAGCGCCTCGGGGGGGCCATTAGGAGATACGCAGTATTTT.

This clone was found once. The genes are TRBV19 and TRBJ1-1; D remains unclear. V dropped 7 bases and J dropped 7 bases, with 16 bases sitting between them. The CDR3 is made up of 13 amino acids. The germline CDR1 and CDR2 sequences are LNHDA and SQIVND (reference sequence). CDR3 amino acids: CASIGQAAGEAFF. For the CDR3, the DNA is TGTGCCAGTATAGGGCAGGCCGCGGGTGAAGCTTTCTTT.

V usage is TRBV12-3 or TRBV12-4 and J usage is TRBJ1-1; unclear D gene. CDR3 size: 11 residues. With 3 bases removed from V and 6 bases from J, the gap between germline ends came to 5 bases. The CDR3 loop is CASSLRSEAFF. The CDR3 nucleotides are TGTGCCAGCAGTTTGAGGTCTGAAGCTTTCTTT.

The chain uses TRBV7-2 and TRBJ2-6; the D is unclear. Germline V gives CDR1 SGHTA, CDR2 FQGNSA. Trimming took 5 bases from V and 4 from J, leaving 12 bases between them. This CDR3 region has 15 residues. CDR3 nucleotide sequence: TGTGCCAGCAGCCGCATCGGAGCCGGGGCCAACGTCCTGACTTTC. Translated: CASSRIGAGANVLTF.

CDR3 region: CASSRGQGDYEQYF. The CDR3, as DNA: TGTGCCAGCTCACGGGGACAGGGGGACTACGAGCAGTACTTC. The rearrangement links TRBV18 to TRBJ2-7, with TRBD1 identical over 11 bases. Trimming removed 4 bases from V and 3 bases from J; junction bases left unmatched: 2. The CDR3 sequence is 14 residues long. Germline V gene sequence: CDR1 KGHSH, CDR2 LQKENI.

This chain uses TRBV5-1 with TRBJ2-5; tentative D call: TRBD2 (5 bases). CDR3 length: 12 residues. CDR1 and CDR2 (germline): SGHRS, YFSETQ. The V and J ends lost 4 bases and 2 bases respectively, with 6 bases between them. The CDR3 sequence is CASSREQETQYF. The CDR3 coding sequence is TGCGCCAGCAGCAGGGAGCAAGAGACCCAGTACTTC.

V gene TRBV5-4 combines with J gene TRBJ2-3; 9 bases align to TRBD2. CDR3 length: 17 residues. Germline V gene data show CDR1 as SGHNT and CDR2 as YYREEE (reference sequence). The V and J ends lost 1 base and 2 bases, in that order; junction bases with no gene match: 8. The CDR3 sequence is CASSLLVAGGPTDTQYF. CDR3 coding DNA: TGTGCCAGCAGCTTGCTAGTGGCGGGGGGGCCCACAGATACGCAGTATTTT.

V gene TRBV14 combines with J gene TRBJ1-2, with D uncertain. V gave up 0 bases and J gave up 4 bases, with 6 bases separating them. The CDR3 has 13 amino acids. Germline V gene data show CDR1 as SGHDN and CDR2 as FVKESK. CDR3 coding DNA: TGTGCCAGCAGCCAAGATTATAGCTATGGCTACACCTTC. Amino acids: CASSQDYSYGYTF.

This rearrangement joins TRBV19 to TRBJ1-3; D unresolved. The CDR3 totals 14 residues. Per germline, CDR1 LNHDA and CDR2 SQIVND (reference sequence). The V and J ends lost 1 base and 2 bases respectively, with 6 bases between them. The CDR3 spells CASSIGQPGNTIYF. Written as DNA, the CDR3 is TGTGCCAGTAGTATAGGGCAACCTGGAAACACCATATATTTT.

The V and J genes are TRBV19 and TRBJ2-5; D is uncertain. The CDR3 contains 13 residues. CDR1 is LNHDA and CDR2 is SQIVND in the germline V gene (reference sequence). V was clipped by 6 bases and J by 2 bases, with 10 bases between them. Written as DNA, the CDR3 is TGTGCCAGTAGCCAGGACGCTCAAGAGACCCAGTACTTC. This gives the protein CASSQDAQETQYF.

The genes are TRBV6-5 and TRBJ2-7; D uncertain. The CDR3 has 14 amino acids. The V and J ends lost 7 bases and 0 bases respectively, with 13 bases between them. Per germline, CDR1 MNHEY and CDR2 SVGAGI. The DNA of the CDR3 is TGTGCCAGCAAAGTCTACGCCCGCTCCTACGAGCAGTACTTC. This sequence encodes CASKVYARSYEQYF.

The chain recombines TRBV12-3 or TRBV12-4 with TRBJ1-2; TRBD1 agrees at 8 bases. The V segment lost 10 bases and the J segment 7 bases; nucleotides outside the gene matches: 11. This CDR3 comprises 13 residues. CDR3: CATPRGTGGGYTF. As DNA, the CDR3 is TGTGCCACCCCCCGGGGGACAGGCGGTGGCTACACCTTC.

This rearrangement joins TRBV14 to TRBJ1-4; D gene ambiguous. V was pared by 0 bases and J by 2 bases, with 13 bases between. The CDR3 extends over 17 amino acids. Germline assignment: CDR1 SGHDN and CDR2 FVKESK. CDR3 amino acids: CASSQDPPAATNEKLFF. In nucleotides, the CDR3 is TGTGCCAGCAGCCAAGACCCCCCCGCGGCGACTAATGAAAAACTGTTTTTT.

The V gene is TRBV7-8, the J gene TRBJ1-2, with D possibly being TRBD1 (5 bases). Germline-derived CDR1 and CDR2 are SGHVS and FQNEAQ. The CDR3 consists of 17 residues. Trimming took off 0 bases at V and 8 bases at J, with 22 bases between the two ends. The CDR3 here is CASSLAGVSGRVGGYTF. CDR3 DNA: TGTGCCAGCAGCTTAGCGGGAGTGTCGGGGCGCGTGGGAGGCTACACCTTC.

The chain joins TRBV6-5 to TRBJ2-7; D ambiguous. Between the trimmed V and J ends, which lost 2 bases and 2 bases, there was a span of 10 bases. Germline V gene data show CDR1 as MNHEY and CDR2 as SVGAGI. The CDR3 has 14 amino acids. Here the CDR3 reads CASSYRDLAYEQYF. The CDR3 bases are TGTGCCAGCAGTTACCGTGACTTAGCCTACGAGCAGTACTTC.

V is TRBV6-5 and J is TRBJ2-5; 9 bases are shared with TRBD2. The CDR3 length is 14 residues. Germline-derived CDR1 and CDR2 are MNHEY and SVGAGI. J was trimmed by 5 bases and V by 8 bases; bases with no gene match: 9. CDR3 nucleotides: TGTGCCAGCGTCGGCGGGGGGGCCTGGGAGACCCAGTACTTC. Its protein product is CASVGGGAWETQYF.

This chain joins TRBV19 and TRBJ2-6; possibly TRBD1 for D (6 bases). Germline CDR1 LNHDA, CDR2 SQIVND (reference sequence). The CDR3 is made up of 16 amino acids. Trimming removed 1 base at V and 2 bases at J, with 9 bases between. This CDR3 is CASSIGTGTGANVLTF. The CDR3 region has the DNA TGTGCCAGTAGTATAGGAACAGGGACTGGGGCCAACGTCCTGACTTTC.

The chain is built from TRBV7-2 and TRBJ2-7; D possibly corresponds to TRBD1 (6 bases). Germline-derived CDR1 and CDR2 are SGHTA and FQGNSA. This CDR3 has 16 residues. Trimming pared 4 bases from V and 1 base from J, leaving 17 bases between. CDR3 coding DNA: TGTGCCAGCAGCTCGAAGGATAAACAGGGTTCCTACGAGCAGTACTTC. Its translation: CASSSKDKQGSYEQYF.